The T cell receptor beta chain described here comes from a study of early T cells in non-severe SARS-CoV-2 infection. Study-wide context: Bulk RNA from unsorted whole blood was sequenced; chains were unpaired. Study-level points and caveats: Sequences matched to VDJdb favored anti-spike CD8 responses, while private and CD4 specificities were missed.

Germline V lookup: CDR1 PRHDT, CDR2 FYEKMQ (reference sequence). This CDR3 has 16 amino acids. Trimming shortened V by 0 bases and J by 7 bases, and 16 bases separated the two germline ends. The TCR library protocol was used to attach unique molecular identifiers. These identifiers were attached to individual cDNA molecules. MiXCR, applied by TCRdb to the 5' RACE reads, yields one record per CDR3 protein. The table shows roughly 90,000 distinct CDR3 sequences, with 14% to 15% occurring only once. This clonotype was seen a few times. Its target is not known. The chain couples TRBV13 to TRBJ1-5; D remains ambiguous. The material sequenced was whole blood. The receptor was derived from an adult who was a healthcare worker with PCR-confirmed SARS-CoV-2 infection or an uninfected control (not recorded which). The CDR3 DNA reads TGTGCCAGCAGCTTAGGCGGAGGCAATCCCGGGCAGCCCCAGCATTTT. Its protein product is CASSLGGGNPGQPQHF.